A selection of T cell receptor beta chains follows, all from one sample in a study of cytomegalovirus exposure and HLA in healthy donors. This table comes from immunoSEQ multiplex PCR, and its TCRdb copy is limited to in-frame clones, with some not included. The data show 120,000 or so clones, approximately 90% seen once. Sequencing was performed on PBMCs. The receptor source for this set is a woman under 30 in good health and CMV-seronegative. The CDR3 runs from the conserved cysteine through the conserved F or W. Fields, in order: CDR3 DNA, CDR3 protein, V gene, J gene, CDR3 length, clone size, D gene. D genes are given only for firm matches. Not all rows give a size; the values are once, few, many and, for expanded clones, a class.

DNA: TGTGCCAGCAGCTTAGGTATAACAGATCAGCCCCAGCATTTT; CDR3: CASSLGITDQPQHF; V: TRBV5-6; J: TRBJ1-5; length: 14; size: .; D: .
DNA: TGTGCCAGCAGCTTAATCCCCTTTTGGCGGCAAGAGACCCAGTACTTC; CDR3: CASSLIPFWRQETQYF; V: TRBV7-3; J: TRBJ2-5; length: 16; size: .; D: .
DNA: TGTGCCAGCAGCCAGCAGCGTAACTCTGGAAACACCATATATTTT; CDR3: CASSQQRNSGNTIYF; V: TRBV14; J: TRBJ1-3; length: 15; size: few; D: .
DNA: TGTGCCAGCAGTGAATACGGTGACGTCGCCCAGGTCTATGGCTACACCTTC; CDR3: CASSEYGDVAQVYGYTF; V: TRBV2; J: TRBJ1-2; length: 17; size: .; D: .
DNA: TGTGCCAGCAGCTTGGGTCTGGTGAGCTCTGGAAACACCATATATTTT; CDR3: CASSLGLVSSGNTIYF; V: TRBV5-8; J: TRBJ1-3; length: 16; size: .; D: .
DNA: TGTGCCATCAGCGACAGAGCAACCCTCACTAGCACAGATACGCAGTATTTT; CDR3: CAISDRATLTSTDTQYF; V: TRBV10-3; J: TRBJ2-3; length: 17; size: .; D: .
DNA: TGTGCCAGCAGCTTTGGCAGGGGCGATACCTACGAGCAGTACTTC; CDR3: CASSFGRGDTYEQYF; V: TRBV7-9; J: TRBJ2-7; length: 15; size: .; D: .
DNA: TGTGCCAGCAGCTCCCTGGGGGGGGTCTCTGGCTACACCTTC; CDR3: CASSSLGGVSGYTF; V: TRBV7-2; J: TRBJ1-2; length: 14; size: .; D: .
DNA: TGCGCCAGCACCGGGACAGGGAAGAATGAGCAGTTCTTC; CDR3: CASTGTGKNEQFF; V: TRBV10-2; J: TRBJ2-1; length: 13; size: .; D: TRBD1
DNA: TGTGCCAGCAGCTTACGGGGGAAGGCCTATGGCTACACCTTC; CDR3: CASSLRGKAYGYTF; V: TRBV5-6; J: TRBJ1-2; length: 14; size: .; D: .
DNA: TGTGCCAGCAGAAAGGGGGCAGACACTGAAGCTTTCTTT; CDR3: CASRKGADTEAFF; V: TRBV11-2; J: TRBJ1-1; length: 13; size: .; D: TRBD1
DNA: TGTGCCAGCAGCCCGGCGGGCTCCTACGAGCAGTACTTC; CDR3: CASSPAGSYEQYF; V: TRBV27; J: TRBJ2-7; length: 13; size: once; D: .
DNA: TGTGCCAGTACTCCGGGACAGGGATTTTTCTATGGCTACACCTTC; CDR3: CASTPGQGFFYGYTF; V: TRBV19; J: TRBJ1-2; length: 15; size: once; D: TRBD1
DNA: TGTGCCAGCAGCTTAACCTACGCCCGAACAGATACGCAGTATTTT; CDR3: CASSLTYARTDTQYF; V: TRBV7-3; J: TRBJ2-3; length: 15; size: .; D: .
DNA: TGTGCCAGCAGTTTCCAGGACAGGCAAGAGACCCAGTACTTC; CDR3: CASSFQDRQETQYF; V: TRBV28; J: TRBJ2-5; length: 14; size: .; D: TRBD1
DNA: TGCGCCAGCAGTGGCAGGGGTCCCAATAATTCACCCCTCCACTTT; CDR3: CASSGRGPNNSPLHF; V: TRBV5-1; J: TRBJ1-6; length: 15; size: .; D: .
DNA: TGTGCCAGCAGCTTGTTTCCGGGAGGGCCGGATGAGCAGTTCTTC; CDR3: CASSLFPGGPDEQFF; V: TRBV7-9; J: TRBJ2-1; length: 15; size: few; D: TRBD2
DNA: TGTGCCAGCAGCCTTAGCGGGAGGGTCACCTACGAGCAGTACTTC; CDR3: CASSLSGRVTYEQYF; V: TRBV5-6; J: TRBJ2-7; length: 15; size: .; D: TRBD2
DNA: TGTGCCAGCAGCTCCACGGCCCGGGGGAACCACAAACCCTACGAGCAGTACTTC; CDR3: CASSSTARGNHKPYEQYF; V: TRBV7-9; J: TRBJ2-7; length: 18; size: .; D: .
DNA: TGTGCCAGCAGCCTAATAGCCCTCACCGGGGAGCTGTTTTTT; CDR3: CASSLIALTGELFF; V: TRBV7-9; J: TRBJ2-2; length: 14; size: .; D: .
DNA: TGCGCCAGCAGCCAGATAACGGGGAAGGTTGGAAACACCATATATTTT; CDR3: CASSQITGKVGNTIYF; V: TRBV4-1; J: TRBJ1-3; length: 16; size: once; D: .
DNA: TGTGCCAGCAGCTTAGCGCTAGCGTACGGCCTAACGCTCGGGGATACGCAGTATTTT; CDR3: CASSLALAYGLTLGDTQYF; V: TRBV7-9; J: TRBJ2-3; length: 19; size: .; D: .
DNA: TGTGCCAGCAGCGTTGGCGGGAGAGGTGATGAGCAGTTCTTC; CDR3: CASSVGGRGDEQFF; V: TRBV9; J: TRBJ2-1; length: 14; size: .; D: TRBD2
DNA: TGCGCCAGCAGCTTGCACGGGGGGGATACCCATGGCTACACCTTC; CDR3: CASSLHGGDTHGYTF; V: TRBV5-1; J: TRBJ1-2; length: 15; size: .; D: .